The 25 T cell receptor beta chains below were found in one sample sequenced in a study of naive and memory T cell subsets. Whole-study results and caveats: Possibly reflecting memory cells re-expressing CD45RA, a few larger clonotypes occurred in naive repertoires, especially CD8.

Two oligonucleotides, mixed equimolar, formed the beta constant-region primer covering TRBC1 and TRBC2. The ligated cDNA underwent four PCR rounds using SP2 and nested alpha and beta constant-region primers. TCRdb re-called the UMI-ligation and nested PCR reads through MiXCR, storing one row per CDR3 protein. The table includes about 150,000 distinct CDR3 sequences, about 20% detected once. No antigens are known for them. Sequencing input: naive CD4+ T cells from blood. All receptors derive from a human donor in good health.

This clonotype was seen once. At one of its ends the junction is not consistent with the germline gene, which may arise from a read error. In nucleotides, the CDR3 is TGTGTCAGCAGCTACTTTCGGACTAGCGACGAGCAGTACTTC. The encoded protein is CVSSYFRTSDEQYF. V gene TRBV7-2 combines with J gene TRBJ2-7; 9 bases align to TRBD2. Per the germline V gene, CDR1 is SGHTA and CDR2 is FQGNSA. There are 14 residues in the CDR3. Combining the CDR3 with reference TRBV7-2 and TRBJ2-7 gives the whole variable domain GAGVSQSPSNKVTEKGKDVELRCDPISGHTALYWYRQSLGQGLEFLIYFQGNSAPDKSGLPSDRFSAERTGGSVSTLTIQRTQQEDSAVYLCVSSYFRTSDEQYFGPGTRLTVT.

This clonotype has ten or more counts. The chain's CDR3 is CASSYIAGGLDIQYF. CDR3 bases: TGTGCCAGCAGTTATATAGCGGGAGGGCTTGACATTCAGTACTTC. This chain links TRBV28 with TRBJ2-4, with TRBD2 identical over 11 bases. CDR3 length equals 15 residues. Per germline, CDR1 MDHEN and CDR2 SYDVKM. V dropped 4 bases and J dropped 8; count of bases not matched to a gene: 7.

The chain has TRBV6-1 and TRBJ2-3; D is unclear. From germline, CDR1 is MNHNS and CDR2 SASEGT. This CDR3 is 12 amino acids long. V lost 7 bases, J lost 0 bases, and 5 bases lay in between. The CDR3 DNA reads as TGTGCCAGCACCTGGAGCACAGATACGCAGTATTTT. Amino acids: CASTWSTDTQYF.

The chain couples TRBV10-3 to TRBJ2-1, with 8 nucleotides matching TRBD2. Germline CDR1 reads ENHRY; CDR2 reads SYGVKD. V lost 2 bases to trimming and J lost 5 bases; unmatched junction nucleotides: 5. The CDR3 loop spans 15 amino acids. Here the CDR3 reads CAISEPSGPDNEQFF. The CDR3 DNA is TGTGCCATCAGTGAGCCTAGCGGGCCTGACAATGAGCAGTTCTTC.

CDR3 region: CASSILGGYGYTF. The CDR3 DNA is TGTGCCAGTAGTATACTGGGCGGCTATGGCTACACCTTC. The rearrangement uses TRBV19 and TRBJ1-2, with no clear D. CDR1 is LNHDA and CDR2 is SQIVND in the germline V gene (reference sequence). The V end lost 2 bases, the J end lost 4 bases, and 8 bases lay between the germline ends. The CDR3 is 13 amino acids.

The chain has TRBV10-2 and TRBJ2-7; 14 bases are a match to TRBD2. Germline loops: CDR1 WSHSY, CDR2 SAAADI. Losses at the gene ends were 1 base for V and 4 bases for J; bases not matched to a gene: 6. The CDR3 totals 17 residues. The CDR3 coding sequence is TGCGCCAGCAGTGAGTACGCGGGACTAGCGGGAGCTTACGAGCAGTACTTC. Its protein product is CASSEYAGLAGAYEQYF.

This sequence joins TRBV19 and TRBJ1-5; the D gene is possibly TRBD1 (5 bases). The CDR3 is 13 residues long. CDR1 is LNHDA, CDR2 SQIVND, per germline (reference sequence). V was clipped by 4 bases and J by 6 bases, with 10 bases between them. The CDR3 DNA reads TGTGCCAGTAGTAATCAGGGAAGTCAGCCCCAGCATTTT. It specifies CASSNQGSQPQHF.

The rearrangement uses TRBV12-3 or TRBV12-4 and TRBJ2-7; D is undetermined. This CDR3 has 13 residues. Trimming stripped 3 bases from V and 3 bases from J, with 9 bases between. CDR3 residues: CASSFGDRYEQYF. DNA of the CDR3: TGTGCCAGCAGTTTTGGGGATCGCTACGAGCAGTACTTC.

The J gene is TRBJ1-5, the V gene TRBV15, with 9 bases identical to TRBD1. Looked up from germline, CDR1 is LNHNV and CDR2 is YYDKDF (reference sequence). The ends lost 3 bases at V and 7 bases at J; junction bases unmatched: 10. The CDR3 is made up of 16 amino acids. This CDR3 is CATSRRDRVFRQPQHF. The CDR3 bases are TGTGCCACCAGCAGGAGGGACAGGGTTTTCCGGCAGCCCCAGCATTTT.

The chain carries TRBV4-1 and TRBJ2-3; TRBD1 or TRBD2 may be the D gene (6 bases each). Between the trimmed V and J ends, which lost 0 bases and 0 bases, there was a span of 19 bases. This CDR3 spans 19 amino acids. CDR1 and CDR2 (germline): MGHRA, YSYEKL. CDR3 sequence (DNA): TGCGCCAGCAGCCAAGATGGGGAGCCGGGGGCCCCTAGCACAGATACGCAGTATTTT. Translation gives CASSQDGEPGAPSTDTQYF.

The V gene is TRBV20-1, the J gene TRBJ1-1, with no clear D. The V and J ends lost 1 base and 0 bases respectively, with 15 bases between them. Germline CDR1 DFQATT, CDR2 SNEGSKA (reference sequence). CDR3 length: 16 amino acids. CDR3 nucleotides: TGCAGTGCTAGAGGAGGAGGGATGGGAGTGAACACTGAAGCTTTCTTT. It specifies CSARGGGMGVNTEAFF.

This clonotype has a count of ten or more. The genes are TRBV29-1 and TRBJ2-3; D might be TRBD1 (5 bases). CDR1 is SQVTM, CDR2 ANQGSEA, per germline. The length of the CDR3 is 14 residues. Between the trimmed V and J ends, which lost 4 bases and 2 bases, there was a span of 13 bases. CDR3 loop: CSVGRVISTDTQYF. CDR3 DNA: TGCAGCGTTGGCAGGGTTATATCCACAGATACGCAGTATTTT.

The chain combines TRBV10-2 with TRBJ1-1, with 7 positions matching TRBD1. CDR1 and CDR2 (germline): WSHSY, SAAADI. Trimming took 4 bases from V and 1 from J; bases not matched to a gene: 3. The CDR3 totals 14 residues. Here the CDR3 reads CASSGTGSNTEAFF. The CDR3, as DNA: TGCGCCAGCAGTGGGACAGGTTCGAACACTGAAGCTTTCTTT.

In this sample, this clonotype turned up many times. J is TRBJ2-3 and V is TRBV29-1; D uncertain. CDR1 and CDR2 from the germline V gene are SQVTM and ANQGSEA. V lost 3 bases, J lost 3 bases, and 7 bases lay in between. The CDR3 is 12 residues long. DNA for the CDR3: TGCAGCGTTGATGTAGGGACAGATACGCAGTATTTT. This gives the protein CSVDVGTDTQYF.

The V and J genes are TRBV6-2 or TRBV6-3 and TRBJ1-5; maybe TRBD1 (6 bases). V lost 2 bases to trimming and J lost 5 bases, with 25 bases between them. Germline loops: CDR1 MNHEY, CDR2 SVGEGT. This CDR3 has 19 amino acids. CDR3 protein: CASSYISTRTVPRDQPQHF. The CDR3 region has the DNA TGTGCCAGCAGTTACATTTCGACCCGGACAGTCCCGAGGGATCAGCCCCAGCATTTT.

The gene calls are TRBV10-3 and TRBJ1-2, with D possibly being TRBD1 (5 bases). This CDR3 has 13 residues. Germline V gene sequence: CDR1 ENHRY, CDR2 SYGVKD. Trimming shortened V by 7 bases and J by 3 bases, and 12 bases separated the two germline ends. In nucleotides, the CDR3 is TGTGCCATCACCCGGGGGTACGACTATGGCTACACCTTC. This codes for CAITRGYDYGYTF.

This rearrangement joins TRBV5-1 to TRBJ2-2; D unclear. V was cut by 0 bases and J by 0 bases, with 9 bases left in between. Germline assignment: CDR1 SGHRS and CDR2 YFSETQ. There are 16 residues in the CDR3. The CDR3 sequence is CASSLGASANTGELFF. CDR3 sequence (DNA): TGCGCCAGCAGCTTGGGGGCCAGCGCGAACACCGGGGAGCTGTTTTTT.

This clonotype has a handful of counts. This sequence joins TRBV27 and TRBJ2-3, with TRBD2 matching over 7 bases. The CDR3 contains 16 residues. CDR1 and CDR2 from the germline V gene are MNHEY and SMNVEV (reference sequence). Trimming cost V 6 bases and J 6 bases; bases outside gene matches: 15. The CDR3 spells CASRGGIGTRPDTQYF. The CDR3 DNA follows: TGTGCCAGCAGGGGGGGGATAGGCACCCGCCCGGATACGCAGTATTTT.

V gene TRBV29-1 combines with J gene TRBJ1-2, with no clear D. CDR3 length: 16 amino acids. Germline-derived CDR1 and CDR2 are SQVTM and ANQGSEA. Trimming pared 4 bases from V and 5 bases from J, leaving 23 bases between. The CDR3 spells CSVVSPRMEKPYGYTF. The CDR3 coding sequence is TGCAGCGTTGTAAGCCCTAGGATGGAGAAACCATATGGCTACACCTTC.

This clonotype was observed a single time. The chain has TRBV3-1 and TRBJ2-7, with 7 bases identical to TRBD2. CDR1 is LGHDT and CDR2 is YNNKEL in the germline V gene (reference sequence). The CDR3 has 14 amino acids. V trimming: 3 bases; J trimming: 7 bases; junction bases outside the gene matches: 9. CDR3 sequence (DNA): TGTGCCAGCAGCCAGGCAGCGGGACCGGGGGAGCAGTACTTC. Residues: CASSQAAGPGEQYF.

The chain links TRBV28 to TRBJ2-1; 11 bases align to TRBD2. Per the germline V gene, CDR1 is MDHEN and CDR2 is SYDVKM. Trimming removed 5 bases from V and 7 bases from J; junction bases left unmatched: 16. This CDR3 region has 18 residues. The CDR3 region is CASSPTSKLAGVSNEQFF. Written as DNA, the CDR3 is TGTGCCAGCAGTCCAACCTCCAAACTAGCGGGAGTCTCGAATGAGCAGTTCTTC.

The rearrangement uses TRBV6-2 or TRBV6-3 and TRBJ1-6, with a weak D call TRBD1 (5 bases). With 2 bases removed from V and 10 bases from J, the gap between germline ends came to 12 bases. The CDR3 loop spans 14 amino acids. Germline-derived CDR1 and CDR2 are MNHEY and SVGEGT. The CDR3 region is CASSYPGTPSPLHF. For the CDR3, the DNA is TGTGCCAGCAGTTACCCCGGGACTCCATCACCCCTCCACTTT.

This clonotype was detected a few times. The chain links TRBV7-2 to TRBJ2-6, with 11 bases fitting TRBD2. The CDR3 extends over 18 amino acids. The junction had 6 bases not matched to a gene; V was cut back by 3 bases and J by 2 bases. Per the germline V gene, CDR1 is SGHTA and CDR2 is FQGNSA. CDR3 amino acids: CASSFTSGRITGANVLTF. DNA of the CDR3: TGTGCCAGCAGCTTTACTAGCGGGAGAATCACTGGGGCCAACGTCCTGACTTTC.

This chain uses TRBV6-1 with TRBJ2-1; D may correspond to TRBD1 or TRBD2 (5 bases each). Germline V gene lookup returns CDR1 MNHNS and CDR2 SASEGT. The CDR3 has 14 residues. The V gene lost 7 bases and the J gene lost 2 bases, with 12 bases spanning the gap. For the CDR3, the DNA is TGTGCCAGCACCCGAGGGGCTCCCTACAATGAGCAGTTCTTC. This encodes CASTRGAPYNEQFF.

This clonotype showed up many times. The chain carries TRBV6-2 or TRBV6-3 and TRBJ2-1; TRBD2 agrees at 7 bases. V shed 2 bases, J shed 6 bases, and the junction held 16 bases outside the gene matches. The length of the CDR3 is 18 residues. The germline CDR1 and CDR2 sequences are MNHEY and SVGEGT. The CDR3 spells CASSYHLGSGGKSNEQFF. The CDR3 DNA reads TGTGCCAGCAGTTACCACCTCGGGTCGGGAGGAAAGAGCAATGAGCAGTTCTTC.